The subject of this entry is one T cell receptor beta chain. CDR3 length: 14 residues. CDR1 is MRHNA and CDR2 is SNTAGT in the germline V gene. V lost 3 bases, J lost 3 bases, and 12 bases lay in between. Produced via immunoSEQ multiplex PCR; TCRdb's table is partial and in-frame only. This table holds a few hundred thousand clones, more than 80% found once. The record originates from a study of blood T cell repertoires in COVID-19. This receptor was taken from a woman between 50 and 59 years old with COVID-19, enrolled during active disease. Sequenced: peripheral blood. The V and J genes are TRBV6-4 and TRBJ2-7; maybe TRBD2 (6 bases). As DNA, the CDR3 is TGTGCCAGCAGTGAACTCCACGGGAGCTACGAGCAGTACTTC. This encodes CASSELHGSYEQYF.